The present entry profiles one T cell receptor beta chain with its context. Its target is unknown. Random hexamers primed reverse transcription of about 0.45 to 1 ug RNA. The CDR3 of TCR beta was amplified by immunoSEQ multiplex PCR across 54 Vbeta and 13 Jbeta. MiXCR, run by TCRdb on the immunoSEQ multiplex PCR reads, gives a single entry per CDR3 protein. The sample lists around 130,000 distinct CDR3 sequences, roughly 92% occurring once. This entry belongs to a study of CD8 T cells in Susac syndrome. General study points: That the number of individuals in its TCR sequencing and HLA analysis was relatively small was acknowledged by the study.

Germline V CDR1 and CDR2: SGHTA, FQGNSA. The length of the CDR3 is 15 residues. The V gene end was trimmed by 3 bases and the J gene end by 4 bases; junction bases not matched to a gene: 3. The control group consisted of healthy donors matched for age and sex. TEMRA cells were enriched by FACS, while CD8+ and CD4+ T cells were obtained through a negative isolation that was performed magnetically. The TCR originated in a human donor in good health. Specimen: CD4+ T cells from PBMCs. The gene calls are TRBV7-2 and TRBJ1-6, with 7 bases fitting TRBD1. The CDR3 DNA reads TGTGCCAGCAGCTTCCGGGACAGATATAATTCACCCCTCCACTTT. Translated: CASSFRDRYNSPLHF.